Below are 11 T cell receptor beta chains sequenced from a single sample in a study of T cell responses to AZD1222 COVID-19 vaccine. Data came from immunoSEQ multiplex PCR; TCRdb stores just in-frame clones and leaves some out. In the table there are about 83,000 clones, more than 75% of which are singletons. The sequenced sample was peripheral blood, obtained on day 0 of AZD1222 vaccination. Every receptor here comes from an adult in good health.

V and J are TRBV11-2 and TRBJ1-2; the match to TRBD1 covers 7 bases. V shed 4 bases and J 8 bases; nucleotides not matched to a gene: 13. This CDR3 is built from 15 residues. CDR1 is SGHAT, CDR2 FQNNGV, per germline. The CDR3 spells CASSSTRGQVEGYTF. CDR3 sequence (DNA): TGTGCCAGCAGCTCCACCCGAGGACAGGTGGAGGGCTACACCTTC.

The rearrangement links TRBV7-8 to TRBJ1-5, with TRBD1 matching 10 bases. Per germline, CDR1 SGHVS and CDR2 FQNEAQ. The CDR3 runs to 18 residues. V lost 5 bases, J lost 5 bases, and 15 bases stayed unmatched. Written as DNA, the CDR3 is TGTGCCAGCAGCCATCTTCTTGTCGCCGGGACAGGGGATCAGCCCCAGCATTTT. Protein sequence: CASSHLLVAGTGDQPQHF.

V is TRBV5-5 and J is TRBJ1-1; 7 bases fit TRBD1. The germline CDR1 and CDR2 sequences are SGHKS and YYEKEE (reference sequence). The CDR3 consists of 14 residues. Trimming cost V 1 base and J 5 bases; bases outside gene matches: 5. CDR3 loop: CASSLSGGSTEAFF. As DNA, the CDR3 is TGTGCCAGCAGCTTGTCAGGGGGGAGTACTGAAGCTTTCTTT.

In its sample, this clone was seen a few times. This chain links TRBV6-5 with TRBJ1-4; a weak D match, TRBD1 (6 bases). Trimming shortened V by 6 bases and J by 5 bases, and 13 bases separated the two germline ends. CDR3 length: 14 amino acids. Germline V lookup: CDR1 MNHEY, CDR2 SVGAGI. The CDR3 DNA reads TGTGCCAGCAGCACAGGGAGACGCAATGAAAAACTGTTTTTT. Encoded protein: CASSTGRRNEKLFF.

J is TRBJ2-7 and V is TRBV18, with 8 nucleotides matching TRBD1. V lost 3 bases, J lost 7 bases, and 8 bases stayed unmatched. The CDR3 spans 14 residues. Germline V gene data show CDR1 as KGHSH and CDR2 as LQKENI. This CDR3 reads CASSPKGQGGEQYF. CDR3 DNA sequence: TGTGCCAGCTCACCTAAAGGACAGGGTGGGGAGCAGTACTTC.

This clone was counted a single time. The chain carries TRBV28 and TRBJ2-7, with 10 nucleotides matching TRBD2. J gave up 5 bases and V 1 base, and 5 bases lay outside the gene matches. CDR3 length: 15 residues. Germline V gene data show CDR1 as MDHEN and CDR2 as SYDVKM. This chain's CDR3 is CASSLSASGSNEQYF. CDR3 DNA sequence: TGTGCCAGCAGTTTATCTGCTAGCGGGAGTAACGAGCAGTACTTC.

The V gene is TRBV18, the J gene TRBJ1-3, with D perhaps TRBD1 (5 bases). The germline CDR1 and CDR2 sequences are KGHSH and LQKENI. The ends were cut back, 1 base at V and 4 bases at J, with 14 bases in the middle. CDR3 length: 16 amino acids. The CDR3 DNA follows: TGTGCCAGCTCACCACGAAAAGGGGAAGTCGGAAACACCATATATTTT. This encodes CASSPRKGEVGNTIYF. Drawing the rest from reference TRBV18 and TRBJ1-3, the complete variable domain is NAGVMQNPRHLVRRRGQEARLRCSPMKGHSHVYWYRQLPEEGLKFMVYLQKENIIDESGMPKERFSAEFPKEGPSILRIQQVVRGDSAAYFCASSPRKGEVGNTIYFGEGSWLTVV.

The rearrangement uses TRBV5-5 and TRBJ2-1; D not certain. Germline V gene sequence: CDR1 SGHKS, CDR2 YYEKEE (reference sequence). The CDR3 extends over 12 amino acids. V was pared by 2 bases and J by 6 bases, with 6 bases between. The CDR3 region is CASSFGINEQFF. The CDR3 nucleotides are TGTGCCAGCAGCTTTGGGATCAATGAGCAGTTCTTC. Full variable domain (missing parts from reference TRBV5-5 and TRBJ2-1): DAGVTQSPTHLIKTRGQQVTLRCSPISGHKSVSWYQQVLGQGPQFIFQYYEKEERGRGNFPDRFSARQFPNYSSELNVNALLLGDSALYLCASSFGINEQFFGPGTRLTVL.

The chain joins TRBV28 to TRBJ2-7; 7 positions agree with TRBD2. This CDR3 contains 14 residues. Germline V gives CDR1 MDHEN, CDR2 SYDVKM. J gave up 2 bases and V 3 bases, and 4 bases lay outside the gene matches. This chain's CDR3 is CASSLGAGPYEQYF. Written as DNA, the CDR3 is TGTGCCAGCAGTTTGGGAGCGGGACCCTACGAGCAGTACTTC. Variable domain in full (rest from reference TRBV28 and TRBJ2-7): DVKVTQSSRYLVKRTGEKVFLECVQDMDHENMFWYRQDPGLGLRLIYFSYDVKMKEKGDIPEGYSVSREKKERFSLILESASTNQTSMYLCASSLGAGPYEQYFGPGTRLTVT.

This chain's CDR3 is CASSFGTGSSGNTIYF. The CDR3 nucleotides read TGTGCCAGCAGTTTTGGGACAGGGAGCTCTGGAAACACCATATATTTT. This chain connects TRBV7-6 to TRBJ1-3, with 9 bases matching TRBD1. This CDR3 contains 16 residues. Looked up from germline, CDR1 is SGHVS and CDR2 is FNYEAQ. V was pared by 6 bases and J by 0 bases, with 6 bases of the junction left unmatched.

This clone was detected once. The V call is TRBV4-2, the J call TRBJ1-2; 7 bases match TRBD1. CDR3 length: 16 amino acids. In germline, CDR1 is LGHNA, CDR2 YNFKEQ. The V and J ends lost 2 bases and 7 bases, in that order; junction bases with no gene match: 13. The CDR3 nucleotides read TGTGCCAGCAGCCAATCTCTCGGAACAGGGGCGAGTGGCTACACCTTC. Translation gives CASSQSLGTGASGYTF.